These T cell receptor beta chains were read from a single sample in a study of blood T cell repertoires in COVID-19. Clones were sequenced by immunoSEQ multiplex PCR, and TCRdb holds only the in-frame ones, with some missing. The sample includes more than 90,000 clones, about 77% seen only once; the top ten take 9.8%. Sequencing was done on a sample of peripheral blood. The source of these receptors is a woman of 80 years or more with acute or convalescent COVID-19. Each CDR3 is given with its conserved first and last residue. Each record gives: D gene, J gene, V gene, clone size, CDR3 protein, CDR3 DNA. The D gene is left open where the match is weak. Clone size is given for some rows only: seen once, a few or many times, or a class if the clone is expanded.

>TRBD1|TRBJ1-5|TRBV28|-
CASRLDRVQPQHF
TGTGCCAGCAGGTTGGACAGGGTTCAGCCCCAGCATTTT
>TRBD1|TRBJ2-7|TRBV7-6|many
CASSLTAGQGRYEQYF
TGTGCCAGCAGCTTAACCGCCGGACAGGGGAGATACGAGCAGTACTTC
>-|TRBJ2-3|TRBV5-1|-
CASSLEWPFTDTQYF
TGCGCCAGCAGCTTGGAGTGGCCCTTCACAGATACGCAGTATTTT
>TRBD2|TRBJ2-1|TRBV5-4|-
CASSSKRGAYNEQFF
TGTGCCAGCAGCTCCAAGCGGGGGGCCTACAATGAGCAGTTCTTC
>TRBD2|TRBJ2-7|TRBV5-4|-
CASSLGGRYEQYF
TGTGCCAGCAGCCTTGGCGGGAGGTACGAGCAGTACTTC
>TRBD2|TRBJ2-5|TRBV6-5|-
CASSYMTSGRSETQYF
TGTGCCAGCAGTTACATGACTAGCGGGAGGTCGGAGACCCAGTACTTC
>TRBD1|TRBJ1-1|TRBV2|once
CASSEREGGQAFF
TGTGCCAGCAGTGAAAGGGAAGGGGGCCAAGCTTTCTTT
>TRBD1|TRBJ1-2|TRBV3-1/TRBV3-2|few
CASSRTGQGLGYGYTF
TGTGCCAGCAGCCGGACGGGACAGGGTTTGGGCTATGGCTACACCTTC
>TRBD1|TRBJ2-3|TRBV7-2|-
CASSLLSGTDQYF
TGTGCCAGCAGCTTACTCTCCGGGACAGACCAGTATTTT
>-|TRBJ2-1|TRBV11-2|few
CASSSSYSSSEQFF
TGTGCCAGCAGCTCGTCCTATAGTAGCAGTGAGCAGTTCTTC
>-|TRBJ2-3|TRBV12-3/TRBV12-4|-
CASSSGPDTQYF
TGTGCCAGCAGTTCAGGCCCAGATACGCAGTATTTT
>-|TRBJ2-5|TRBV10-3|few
CAISESPFQETQYF
TGTGCCATCAGTGAGTCCCCCTTCCAAGAGACCCAGTACTTC
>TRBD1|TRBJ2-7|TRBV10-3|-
CASGQGAYEQYF
TGTGCCTCCGGACAGGGAGCCTACGAGCAGTACTTC
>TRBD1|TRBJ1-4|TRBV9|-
CASSVDGTANEKLFF
TGTGCCAGCAGCGTAGACGGGACAGCGAATGAAAAACTGTTTTTT
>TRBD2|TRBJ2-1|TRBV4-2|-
CASSQAGTSGSNEQFF
TGTGCCAGCAGCCAAGCCGGGACTAGCGGGAGTAATGAGCAGTTCTTC
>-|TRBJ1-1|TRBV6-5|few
CASSRQTDTEAFF
TGTGCCAGCAGCCGACAGACTGACACTGAAGCTTTCTTT
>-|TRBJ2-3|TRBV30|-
CAWSVRRTALSTDTQYF
TGTGCCTGGAGTGTACGGAGGACAGCTCTGTCTACAGATACGCAGTATTTT
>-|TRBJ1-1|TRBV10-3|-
CAISEGPLNTEAFF
TGTGCCATCAGTGAGGGCCCATTGAACACTGAAGCTTTCTTT
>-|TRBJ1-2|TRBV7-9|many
CASSLRDFYGYTF
TGTGCCAGCAGCTTAAGGGACTTCTATGGCTACACCTTC
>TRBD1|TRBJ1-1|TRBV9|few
CASSLGQGSTEAFF
TGTGCCAGCAGCTTGGGACAGGGGAGCACTGAAGCTTTCTTT
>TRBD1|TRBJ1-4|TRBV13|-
CASSKGQTNEKLFF
TGTGCCAGCAGCAAGGGACAGACTAATGAAAAACTGTTTTTT
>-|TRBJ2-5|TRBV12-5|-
CASGLLGGETQYF
TGTGCTAGTGGTTTACTGGGAGGAGAGACCCAGTACTTC
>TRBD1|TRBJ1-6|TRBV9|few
CASSVAPDRADSPLHF
TGTGCCAGCAGCGTAGCCCCTGACAGGGCCGATTCACCCCTCCACTTT
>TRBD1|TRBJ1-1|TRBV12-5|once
CASGLTTGVNTEAFF
TGTGCTAGTGGTTTGACAACAGGGGTGAACACTGAAGCTTTCTTT
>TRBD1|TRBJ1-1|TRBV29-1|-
CSARQGGSGEAFF
TGCAGCGCTAGACAGGGGGGCTCGGGTGAAGCTTTCTTT
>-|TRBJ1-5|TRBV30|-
CAWSRGLDQPQHF
TGTGCCTGGAGCCGCGGACTCGATCAGCCCCAGCATTTT
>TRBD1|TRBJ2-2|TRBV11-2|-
CASSPYRGRGTGELFF
TGTGCCAGCAGCCCGTACAGGGGGCGAGGGACCGGGGAGCTGTTTTTT
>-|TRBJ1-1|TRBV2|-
CATERLQGSGTEAFF
TGTGCCACCGAACGGCTACAGGGCTCGGGTACTGAAGCTTTCTTT
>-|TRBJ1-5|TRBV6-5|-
CASSRRIGGQPQHF
TGTGCCAGCAGCCGAAGAATAGGGGGACAGCCCCAGCATTTT
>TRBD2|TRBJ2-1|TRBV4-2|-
CASSQEWAGGLDEQFF
TGTGCCAGCAGCCAAGAATGGGCGGGGGGGCTGGATGAGCAGTTCTTC
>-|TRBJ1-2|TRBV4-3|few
CASSQGRGLYGYTF
TGCGCCAGCAGCCAAGGACGGGGGTTATATGGCTACACCTTC
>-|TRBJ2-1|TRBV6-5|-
CASRSRNEQFF
TGTGCCAGCAGGTCCCGGAATGAGCAGTTCTTC
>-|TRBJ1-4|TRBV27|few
CASSLSLGGGRQEKLFF
TGTGCCAGCAGTTTATCCCTCGGGGGGGGGCGACAGGAAAAACTGTTTTTT
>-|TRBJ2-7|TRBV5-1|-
CASSPTPEGAYEQYF
TGCGCCAGCAGCCCGACCCCCGAAGGGGCCTACGAGCAGTACTTC
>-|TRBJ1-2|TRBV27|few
CASSLSLTNYGYTF
TGTGCCAGCAGTTTATCACTTACTAACTATGGCTACACCTTC
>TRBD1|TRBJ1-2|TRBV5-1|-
CASSFAGTGGNEDGYTF
TGCGCCAGCAGCTTCGCCGGGACAGGGGGAAATGAAGATGGCTACACCTTC
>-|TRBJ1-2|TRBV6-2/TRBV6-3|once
CASSYQPRGRGGYTF
TGTGCCAGCAGTTACCAACCAAGGGGGAGAGGCGGCTACACCTTC
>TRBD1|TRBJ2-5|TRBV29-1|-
CSVGLGTGGRETQYF
TGCAGCGTTGGACTTGGGACAGGGGGCAGAGAGACCCAGTACTTC
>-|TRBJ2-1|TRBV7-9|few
CASSIVRLNNEQFF
TGTGCCAGCAGTATCGTCCGGTTGAACAATGAGCAGTTCTTC
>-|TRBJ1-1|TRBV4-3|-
CASSQMRAGRKNTEAFF
TGCGCCAGCAGCCAAATGAGGGCAGGGAGGAAAAACACTGAAGCTTTCTTT
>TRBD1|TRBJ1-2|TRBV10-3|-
CAISKPRGQGVGNYGYTF
TGTGCCATCAGTAAACCCCGGGGACAGGGGGTAGGAAACTATGGCTACACCTTC
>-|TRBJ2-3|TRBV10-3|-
CAISERGSITDTQYF
TGTGCCATCAGTGAGAGAGGGTCAATCACAGATACGCAGTATTTT
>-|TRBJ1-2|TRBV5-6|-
CASSYRDIYSYGYTF
TGTGCCAGCAGTTACCGGGACATTTATTCTTATGGCTACACCTTC
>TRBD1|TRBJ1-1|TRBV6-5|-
CASRSGGGYTEAFF
TGTGCCAGCAGGTCAGGGGGCGGGTACACTGAAGCTTTCTTT
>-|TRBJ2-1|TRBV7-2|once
CASSLSRGDEQFF
TGTGCCAGCAGCTTATCGCGAGGCGATGAGCAGTTCTTC